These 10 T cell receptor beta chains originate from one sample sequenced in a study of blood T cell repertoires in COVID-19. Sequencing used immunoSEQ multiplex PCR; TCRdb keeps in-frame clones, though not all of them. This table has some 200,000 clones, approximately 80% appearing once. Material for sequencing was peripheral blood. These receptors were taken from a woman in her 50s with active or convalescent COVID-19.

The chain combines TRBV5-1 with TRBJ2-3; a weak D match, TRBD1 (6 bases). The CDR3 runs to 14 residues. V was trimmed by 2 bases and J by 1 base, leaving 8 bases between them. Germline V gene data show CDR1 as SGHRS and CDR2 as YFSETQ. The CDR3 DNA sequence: TGCGCCAGCAGCTTAGCAGGGGGCACAGATACGCAGTATTTT. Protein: CASSLAGGTDTQYF.

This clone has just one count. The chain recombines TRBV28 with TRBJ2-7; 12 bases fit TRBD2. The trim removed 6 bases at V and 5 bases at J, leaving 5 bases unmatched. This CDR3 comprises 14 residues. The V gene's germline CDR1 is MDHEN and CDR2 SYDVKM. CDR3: CASRPSGRAHEQYF. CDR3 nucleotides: TGTGCCAGCAGACCTAGCGGGAGGGCCCACGAGCAGTACTTC.

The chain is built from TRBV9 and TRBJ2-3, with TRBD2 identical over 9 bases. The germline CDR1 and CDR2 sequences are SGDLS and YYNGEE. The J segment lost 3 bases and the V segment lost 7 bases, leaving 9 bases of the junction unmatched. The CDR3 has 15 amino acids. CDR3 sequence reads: CASGMAGGPTDTQYF. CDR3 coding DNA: TGTGCCAGCGGGATGGCGGGAGGGCCTACAGATACGCAGTATTTT.

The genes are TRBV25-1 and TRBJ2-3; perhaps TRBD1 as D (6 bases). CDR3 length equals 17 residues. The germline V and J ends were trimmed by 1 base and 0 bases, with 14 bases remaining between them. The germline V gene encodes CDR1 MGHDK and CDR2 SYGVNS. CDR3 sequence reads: CASSELGTIASTDTQYF. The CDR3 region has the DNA TGTGCCAGCAGTGAATTGGGGACAATCGCTAGCACAGATACGCAGTATTTT. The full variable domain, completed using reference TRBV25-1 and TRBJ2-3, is EADIYQTPRYLVIGTGKKITLECSQTMGHDKMYWYQQDPGMELHLIHYSYGVNSTEKGDLSSESTVSRIRTEHFPLTLESARPSHTSQYLCASSELGTIASTDTQYFGPGTRLTVL.

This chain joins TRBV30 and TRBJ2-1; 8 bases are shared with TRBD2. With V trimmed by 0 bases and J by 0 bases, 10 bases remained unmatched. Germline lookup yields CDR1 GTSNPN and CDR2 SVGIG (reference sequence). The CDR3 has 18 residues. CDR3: CAWSVLAPLAASYNEQFF. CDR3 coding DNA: TGTGCCTGGAGTGTTCTAGCCCCACTAGCGGCCTCCTACAATGAGCAGTTCTTC.

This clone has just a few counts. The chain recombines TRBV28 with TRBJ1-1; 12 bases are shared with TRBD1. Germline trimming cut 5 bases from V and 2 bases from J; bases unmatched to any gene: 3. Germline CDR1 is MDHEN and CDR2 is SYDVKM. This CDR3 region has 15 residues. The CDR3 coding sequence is TGTGCCAGCAGTACCGGGACAGGGGGCAACACTGAAGCTTTCTTT. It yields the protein CASSTGTGGNTEAFF.

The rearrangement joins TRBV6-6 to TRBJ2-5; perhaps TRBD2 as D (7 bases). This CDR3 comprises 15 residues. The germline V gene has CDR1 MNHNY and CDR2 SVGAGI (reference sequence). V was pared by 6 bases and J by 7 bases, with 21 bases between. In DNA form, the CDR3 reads TGTGCCAGCAGCAACCCGGCTGGGGGAGGGGGGACCCAGTACTTC. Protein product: CASSNPAGGGGTQYF.

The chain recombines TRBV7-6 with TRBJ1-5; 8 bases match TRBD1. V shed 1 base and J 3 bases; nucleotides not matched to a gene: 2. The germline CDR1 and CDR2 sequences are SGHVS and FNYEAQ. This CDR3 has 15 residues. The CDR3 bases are TGTGCCAGCAGCTTAGGACAGGGGACCAATCAGCCCCAGCATTTT. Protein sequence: CASSLGQGTNQPQHF. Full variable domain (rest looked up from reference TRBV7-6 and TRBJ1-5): GAGVSQSPRYKVTKRGQDVALRCDPISGHVSLYWYRQALGQGPEFLTYFNYEAQQDKSGLPNDRFSAERPEGSISTLTIQRTEQRDSAMYRCASSLGQGTNQPQHFGDGTRLSIL.

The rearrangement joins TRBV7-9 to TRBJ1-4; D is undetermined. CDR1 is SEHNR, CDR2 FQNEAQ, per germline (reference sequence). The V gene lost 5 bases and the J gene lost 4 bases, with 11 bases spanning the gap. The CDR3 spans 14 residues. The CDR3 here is CASSVRAGNEKLFF. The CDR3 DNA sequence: TGTGCCAGCAGCGTGAGAGCGGGTAATGAAAAACTGTTTTTT.

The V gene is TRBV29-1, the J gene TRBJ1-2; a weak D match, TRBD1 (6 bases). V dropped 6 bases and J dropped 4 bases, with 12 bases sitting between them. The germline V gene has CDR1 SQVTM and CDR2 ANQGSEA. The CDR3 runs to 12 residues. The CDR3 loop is CSVLQGSYGYTF. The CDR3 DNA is TGCAGCGTGCTACAGGGAAGCTATGGCTACACCTTC.